A selection of T cell receptor beta chains follows, all from one sample in a study of OX40 agonist ivuxolimab in advanced cancers. This table comes from immunoSEQ multiplex PCR, and its TCRdb copy is limited to in-frame clones, with some not included. The sample records 90,000 to 100,000 clones, approximately 90% being singletons. Source: CD4+ or CD8+ T cells sorted from blood, taken in a trial of the OX40 agonist ivuxolimab. The receptors shown here come from an adult with an advanced solid tumor such as melanoma, head and neck, liver or kidney cancer. The conserved cysteine and the conserved F or W are not part of the CDR3 here. Each record gives: J gene, V gene, CDR3 protein.

TRBJ2-5 TRBV7-9 ASSLSGQSTGGETQY
TRBJ2-2 TRBV28 ASSFRKVGSSGSIGELF
TRBJ2-1 TRBV7-9 ASSKPSGEQF
TRBJ2-3 TRBV7-3 ASSRTSGRSGDTQY
TRBJ2-5 TRBV4-1 ASSLTPKETQY
TRBJ1-5 TRBV28 ASSRNLQGPQH
TRBJ1-2 TRBV7-9 ASSLGSDSYGYT
TRBJ1-1 TRBV11-2 ASSRQTGGGTEAF
TRBJ1-2 TRBV19 ASSMQGAFYGYT
TRBJ2-7 TRBV13 ASSPSGSYEQY
TRBJ1-1 TRBV6-1 ASSEVQGRDTEAF
TRBJ2-1 TRBV25-1 ASSVRVEQF
TRBJ1-2 TRBV19 APVPVFYGYT
TRBJ1-2 TRBV5-1 ASSRDRNYGYT
TRBJ1-2 TRBV13 ASSGREYGYT
TRBJ2-7 TRBV28 ASSLGGYEQY
TRBJ2-7 TRBV11-2 ASSLVWSGSYEQY
TRBJ1-2 TRBV2 ASSLSETVGGYT
TRBJ2-5 TRBV7-7 ASSLNGRETQY
TRBJ1-1 TRBV4-2 ASSQDPMEKEAF